These T cell receptor beta chains were read from a single sample in a study of T cell responses to AZD1222 COVID-19 vaccine. The repertoire was sequenced with immunoSEQ multiplex PCR; TCRdb's copy has only in-frame clones and lacks some. The sample shows approximately 160,000 clones, 90% of them seen only once. The sequences come from peripheral blood, collected on day 0 of AZD1222 vaccination. The receptors derive from an adult in good health. CDR3s include the opening cysteine and the closing phenylalanine or tryptophan. The order of the fields is D gene, clone size, J gene, V gene, CDR3 protein, CDR3 DNA. D genes are given only for firm matches. Part of the rows lack a size; the others show once, few, many or a class for expanded clones.

NA	once	TRBJ1-2	TRBV6-5	CASSYNTPQGGDGYTF	TGTGCCAGCAGTTACAACACCCCCCAGGGAGGGGATGGCTACACCTTC
NA	NA	TRBJ1-6	TRBV30	CAWGGGNNSPLHF	TGTGCCTGGGGTGGGGGGAATAATTCACCCCTCCACTTT
NA	NA	TRBJ2-5	TRBV7-2	CASSSVARGETQYF	TGTGCCAGCAGTTCAGTGGCACGGGGAGAGACCCAGTACTTC
NA	NA	TRBJ2-5	TRBV6-5	CASSYYLGGRETQYF	TGTGCCAGCAGTTACTACTTGGGGGGCCGGGAGACCCAGTACTTC
NA	NA	TRBJ2-5	TRBV21-1	CASSKLRAVQETQYF	TGTGCCAGCAGCAAGCTCCGCGCGGTCCAAGAGACCCAGTACTTC
TRBD1	NA	TRBJ1-2	TRBV6-6	CASSRTGNYGYTF	TGTGCCAGCAGCCGGACAGGGAACTATGGCTACACCTTC
TRBD1	NA	TRBJ1-5	TRBV2	CASTGDGNQPQHF	TGTGCCAGTACAGGGGATGGCAATCAGCCCCAGCATTTT
NA	NA	TRBJ2-3	TRBV4-2	CASRPHAGDTQYF	TGTGCCAGCAGACCACATGCCGGGGATACGCAGTATTTT
TRBD1	few	TRBJ2-7	TRBV10-3	CAIRGDRGGSHEQYF	TGTGCCATCAGGGGGGACAGGGGCGGTTCCCACGAGCAGTACTTC
NA	few	TRBJ2-5	TRBV30	CAWSPGTNQETQYF	TGTGCCTGGAGCCCCGGGACGAATCAAGAGACCCAGTACTTC
TRBD1	NA	TRBJ1-2	TRBV7-2	CASSLVRGRAYGYTF	TGTGCCAGCAGCTTAGTCAGGGGGCGGGCCTATGGCTACACCTTC
NA	NA	TRBJ1-5	TRBV11-3	CASTFGPYKDSNQPQHF	TGTGCCAGCACCTTCGGTCCATACAAAGATAGCAATCAGCCCCAGCATTTT
NA	NA	TRBJ1-4	TRBV5-1	CASRPDSTNEKLFF	TGCGCCAGCAGGCCAGATTCAACTAATGAAAAACTGTTTTTT
NA	once	TRBJ2-2	TRBV7-3	CASRPGNTGELFF	TGTGCCAGCCGGCCGGGGAACACCGGGGAGCTGTTTTTT
NA	NA	TRBJ2-5	TRBV21-1	CASPIKGLAGKETQYF	TGTGCCAGCCCTATCAAGGGACTAGCGGGAAAAGAGACCCAGTACTTC
NA	NA	TRBJ1-2	TRBV5-4	CASSPFGAYGYTF	TGTGCCAGCAGCCCATTTGGGGCGTATGGCTACACCTTC
TRBD1	NA	TRBJ2-7	TRBV5-4	CASRETGDGAYEQYF	TGTGCCAGCAGGGAAACAGGGGATGGAGCCTACGAGCAGTACTTC
NA	NA	TRBJ1-3	TRBV30	CACSGNTIYF	TGTGCCTGTTCCGGAAACACCATATATTTT
NA	NA	TRBJ1-2	TRBV4-1	CASSQVTNYGYTF	TGCGCCAGCAGCCAAGTGACTAACTATGGCTACACCTTC
NA	few	TRBJ1-6	TRBV6-5	CASRVRGRNSPLHF	TGTGCCAGCAGGGTCCGGGGTCGTAATTCACCCCTCCACTTT
NA	NA	TRBJ1-2	TRBV4-2	CASSQVRLGTRAYGYTF	TGTGCCAGCAGCCAAGTCCGGTTAGGGACAAGAGCCTATGGCTACACCTTC
NA	NA	TRBJ2-3	TRBV7-6	CASSLAQGSTDTQYF	TGTGCCAGCAGCTTAGCGCAGGGTAGCACAGATACGCAGTATTTT
TRBD1	NA	TRBJ1-4	TRBV9	CASSVGGTGRLGEKLFF	TGTGCCAGCAGCGTAGGAGGGACAGGGAGGTTAGGCGAAAAACTGTTTTTT
NA	NA	TRBJ1-1	TRBV4-1	CASSLGGLNTEAFF	TGCGCCAGCAGCCTGGGGGGCCTGAACACTGAAGCTTTCTTT
NA	NA	TRBJ1-1	TRBV9	CASSVDGTPSKGAFF	TGTGCCAGCAGCGTAGATGGGACCCCCTCAAAGGGAGCTTTCTTT
NA	few	TRBJ2-5	TRBV5-5	CASSPQPPGTLSETQYF	TGTGCCAGCAGCCCCCAACCGCCAGGAACCCTGTCAGAGACCCAGTACTTC
NA	NA	TRBJ1-1	TRBV29-1	CSVDRATEAFF	TGCAGCGTTGACAGGGCCACTGAAGCTTTCTTT
TRBD2	few	TRBJ2-1	TRBV11-3	CASSLGGAVAGGNEQFF	TGTGCCAGCAGCTTAGGTGGGGCGGTAGCGGGGGGCAATGAGCAGTTCTTC
TRBD2	NA	TRBJ2-3	TRBV18	CASSPRPGGAGTDTQYF	TGTGCCAGCTCACCACGGCCCGGGGGGGCCGGGACAGATACGCAGTATTTT
NA	NA	TRBJ1-2	TRBV3-1/TRBV3-2	CASSQDLRVNGYTF	TGTGCCAGCAGCCAAGATCTCAGGGTAAATGGCTACACCTTC
TRBD1	NA	TRBJ1-2	TRBV6-2/TRBV6-3	CASSYGQGRKYGYTF	TGTGCCAGCAGCTATGGACAGGGGAGAAAATATGGCTACACCTTC
NA	NA	TRBJ1-1	TRBV19	CASRPTGTAPEAFF	TGTGCCAGTCGCCCAACCGGGACCGCACCTGAAGCTTTCTTT
NA	once	TRBJ1-2	TRBV14	CASSQAGGPGYTF	TGTGCCAGCAGCCAAGCAGGTGGGCCTGGCTACACCTTC
NA	NA	TRBJ2-5	TRBV7-2	CASSPRATRGEKTQYF	TGTGCCAGCAGCCCCCGGGCCACCCGCGGCGAAAAGACCCAGTACTTC
TRBD1	NA	TRBJ2-6	TRBV5-4	CASSLSGQGATNVLTF	TGTGCCAGCAGCTTGTCGGGACAGGGGGCTACCAACGTCCTGACTTTC
NA	NA	TRBJ2-3	TRBV7-2	CASMRGATDTQYF	TGTGCCAGCATGAGGGGGGCCACAGATACGCAGTATTTT
NA	few	TRBJ1-5	TRBV7-9	CASSLGDNSNQPQHF	TGTGCCAGCAGCTTGGGGGACAATAGCAATCAGCCCCAGCATTTT
TRBD1	NA	TRBJ2-5	TRBV19	CASSTGQGAQETQYF	TGTGCCAGTAGTACCGGACAGGGGGCTCAAGAGACCCAGTACTTC
NA	NA	TRBJ2-7	TRBV18	CASSPGTNEQYF	TGTGCCAGCTCCCCAGGGACAAACGAGCAGTACTTC
NA	NA	TRBJ2-7	TRBV5-4	CASSSSDYEQYF	TGTGCCAGCAGTAGTTCGGACTACGAGCAGTACTTC
NA	once	TRBJ1-1	TRBV6-5	CASGNRVNTEAFF	TGTGCCAGCGGAAACAGGGTCAACACTGAAGCTTTCTTT
NA	NA	TRBJ2-5	TRBV27	CASSLRPRETQYF	TGTGCCAGCAGTTTAAGACCCCGGGAGACCCAGTACTTC
NA	once	TRBJ2-7	TRBV6-2/TRBV6-3	CASSLSLGGSEQYF	TGTGCCAGCAGCCTTTCCTTGGGGGGCTCCGAGCAGTACTTC
NA	few	TRBJ2-3	TRBV3-1/TRBV3-2	CASSRDQNTQYF	TGTGCCAGCAGCAGGGATCAGAACACGCAGTATTTT
TRBD2	NA	TRBJ2-5	TRBV7-3	CASSLGASGVQTQYF	TGTGCCAGCAGCTTAGGGGCTAGCGGGGTGCAGACCCAGTACTTC
NA	NA	TRBJ2-1	TRBV27	CASSPRPPGSYNEQFF	TGTGCCAGCAGCCCTAGGCCCCCAGGGAGCTACAATGAGCAGTTCTTC
TRBD2	NA	TRBJ2-3	TRBV2	CASSELAGSTDTQYF	TGTGCCAGCAGTGAGCTAGCGGGAAGCACAGATACGCAGTATTTT
NA	NA	TRBJ2-7	TRBV6-5	CASSYYDEQYF	TGTGCCAGCAGTTACTATGACGAGCAGTACTTC
NA	once	TRBJ1-3	TRBV5-6	CASSAPGTAGNTIYF	TGTGCCAGCAGCGCACCCGGGACCGCTGGAAACACCATATATTTT
TRBD1	NA	TRBJ2-1	TRBV29-1	CSAKTGDEQFF	TGCAGCGCGAAGACAGGGGATGAGCAGTTCTTC
NA	NA	TRBJ2-5	TRBV9	CASSVERYRGETQYF	TGTGCCAGCAGCGTAGAACGGTATCGAGGAGAGACCCAGTACTTC
NA	NA	TRBJ2-7	TRBV14	CASSPRLHSKQYF	TGTGCCAGCAGCCCGCGGTTGCATTCCAAGCAGTACTTC
NA	NA	TRBJ2-7	TRBV29-1	CSVQTVSYEQYF	TGCAGCGTTCAGACAGTTTCCTACGAGCAGTACTTC
NA	NA	TRBJ2-5	TRBV7-9	CASSHGSAPGWETQYF	TGTGCCAGCAGCCACGGGAGCGCGCCTGGCTGGGAGACCCAGTACTTC
TRBD2	NA	TRBJ2-3	TRBV4-1	CASSQGGLAGRTDTQYF	TGCGCCAGCAGCCAAGGAGGACTAGCGGGACGCACAGATACGCAGTATTTT